The clone carrying this T cell receptor beta chain was observed at least ten times. Its antigen is not known. The sample comes from a study of early T cells in non-severe SARS-CoV-2 infection. Study outcomes and limitations: Database matching using VDJdb favored anti-spike CD8 responses, with private and CD4 specificities left missing.

CDR3 size: 16 residues. V lost 6 bases and J lost 5, with 23 bases in between. CDR1 SGHNT and CDR2 YYREEE come from the germline V gene (reference sequence). MiXCR, applied by TCRdb to the 5' RACE reads, yields one record per CDR3 protein. The table has 88,000 or so distinct CDR3 sequences, 15% seen once. The source of this sequence is an adult who was a healthcare worker with PCR-confirmed SARS-CoV-2 infection or an uninfected control (not recorded which). The V call is TRBV5-4, the J call TRBJ1-2; D is undetermined. The sequencing sample was made of whole blood. CDR3 in DNA: TGTGCCAGCATCCAAGGTGATAAGGGCCGGTTTTATGGCTACACCTTC. Translation gives CASIQGDKGRFYGYTF.